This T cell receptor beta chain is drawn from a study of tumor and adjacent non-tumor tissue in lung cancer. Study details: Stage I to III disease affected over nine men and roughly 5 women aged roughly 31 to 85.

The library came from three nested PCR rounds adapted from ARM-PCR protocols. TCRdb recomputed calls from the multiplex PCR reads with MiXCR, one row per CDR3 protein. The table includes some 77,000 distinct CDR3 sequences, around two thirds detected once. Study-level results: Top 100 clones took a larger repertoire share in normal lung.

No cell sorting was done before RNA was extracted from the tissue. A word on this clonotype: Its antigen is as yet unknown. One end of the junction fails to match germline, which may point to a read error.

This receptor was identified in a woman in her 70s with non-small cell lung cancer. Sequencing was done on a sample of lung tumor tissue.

The CDR3, as DNA: TGTGCCAGCAGCCTAGCGGGAGGGCCTTGGAATGAGCAGTTTTTC. It encodes CASSLAGGPWNEQFF. The rearrangement joins TRBV7-8 to TRBJ2-1, with 12 bases lining up with TRBD2. Germline V lookup: CDR1 SGHVS, CDR2 FQNEAQ. The CDR3 sequence is 15 residues long.